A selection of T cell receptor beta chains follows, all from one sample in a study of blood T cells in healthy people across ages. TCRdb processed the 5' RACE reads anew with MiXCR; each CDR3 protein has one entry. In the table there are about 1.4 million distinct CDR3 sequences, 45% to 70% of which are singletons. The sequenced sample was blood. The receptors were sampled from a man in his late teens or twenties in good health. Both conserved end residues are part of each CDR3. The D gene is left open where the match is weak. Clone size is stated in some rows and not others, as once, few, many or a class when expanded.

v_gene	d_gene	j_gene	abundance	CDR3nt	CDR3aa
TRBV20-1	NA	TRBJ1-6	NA	TGCAGTGTTTTGCAGGCTAGCTCCTATAATTCACCCCTCCACTTT	CSVLQASSYNSPLHF
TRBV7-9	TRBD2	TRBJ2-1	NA	TGTGCCAGCAGCCCCCTAGCGGGATCAGAGCGTTACAATGAGCAGTTCTTC	CASSPLAGSERYNEQFF
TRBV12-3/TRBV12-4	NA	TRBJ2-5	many	TGTGCCAGCAGTTTAGAACCAGAGACCCAGTACTTC	CASSLEPETQYF
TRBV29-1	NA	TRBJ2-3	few	TGCAGCGTTGTGTGGGCAGGGCTGGCTGATACGCAGTATTTT	CSVVWAGLADTQYF
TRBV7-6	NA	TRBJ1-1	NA	TGTGCCAGCAGCAACACAGTTGAGGGGTCAGAAGCTTTCTTT	CASSNTVEGSEAFF
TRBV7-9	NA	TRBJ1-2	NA	TGTGCCAGCAGCGTAGCCGGGGACACAACTAACTATGACTACACCTTC	CASSVAGDTTNYDYTF
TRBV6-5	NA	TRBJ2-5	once	TGTGCCAGCAGTGACTCAGGTCCTCTGTTTCCGTACTTC	CASSDSGPLFPYF
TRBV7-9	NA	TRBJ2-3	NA	TGTGCCGAGAACTATGTAGATACGCAGTATTTT	CAENYVDTQYF
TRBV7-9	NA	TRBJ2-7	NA	TGTGCCAGCAGCTCCGTTGAGAGCTCCTACGAGCAGTACTTC	CASSSVESSYEQYF
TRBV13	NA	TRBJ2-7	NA	TGTGCCAGCAGCTTCTTCCTCTCCTACGAGCAGTACTTC	CASSFFLSYEQYF
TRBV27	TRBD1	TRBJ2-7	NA	TGTGCCAGCAGCCGACAGGGCCTATTTCCCTACGAGCAGTACTTC	CASSRQGLFPYEQYF
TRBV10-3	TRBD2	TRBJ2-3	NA	TGTGCCGCCTCCACTAGTGGCGGGGGGACAGATACGCAGTATTTT	CAASTSGGGTDTQYF
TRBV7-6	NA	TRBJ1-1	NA	TGTGCCAGCAGCCAGCCCCGCTCTGAAGCTTTCTTT	CASSQPRSEAFF
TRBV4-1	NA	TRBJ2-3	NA	TGCGCCAGCAGCCAAGAGCGGGGGCTTACCACAGATACGCAGTATTTT	CASSQERGLTTDTQYF
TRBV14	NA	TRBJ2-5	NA	TGTGCCAGCAGCCAAGCGTACGCAGGGACCCAGTACTTC	CASSQAYAGTQYF
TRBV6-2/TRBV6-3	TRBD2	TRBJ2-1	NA	TGTGCCAGCAGGAAAAGCGGGGGGGCCAACTACAATGAGCAGTTCTTC	CASRKSGGANYNEQFF
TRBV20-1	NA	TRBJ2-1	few	TGCAGTGCCGACCACTCCTACAATGAGCAGTTCTTC	CSADHSYNEQFF
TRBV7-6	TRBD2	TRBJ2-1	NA	TGTGCCAGCAGCTCGACCGGGACTAGCGGGAGAGGAGTGGATGAGCAGTTCTTC	CASSSTGTSGRGVDEQFF
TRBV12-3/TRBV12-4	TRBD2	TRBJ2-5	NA	TGTGCCAGCAGTGGGCGGGGGGCGGACCAAGAGACCCAGTACTTC	CASSGRGADQETQYF
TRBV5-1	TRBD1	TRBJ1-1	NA	TGCGCCAGCACCGACTTCACTAGGACAGGGGGCGAGGGCACTGAAGCTTTCTTT	CASTDFTRTGGEGTEAFF
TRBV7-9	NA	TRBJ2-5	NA	TGTGCCAGCAGCTGGTCACTGGAGGGAGAGACCCAGTACTTC	CASSWSLEGETQYF
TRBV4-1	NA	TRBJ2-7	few	TGCGCCAGCAGCCAAGAAGGCCAGGAAAACTACGAGCAGTACTTC	CASSQEGQENYEQYF
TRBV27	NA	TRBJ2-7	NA	TGTGCCACCGGCGGGGGCCCCAGCCTCTCCTACGAGCAGTACTTC	CATGGGPSLSYEQYF
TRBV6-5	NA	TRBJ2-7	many	TGTGCCAGCAGTTACTCGGGGCACGAGCAGTACTTC	CASSYSGHEQYF
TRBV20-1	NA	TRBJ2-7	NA	TGCAGTGCTACGTTTTGGAGGGCCGGACCCTACGAGCAGTACTTC	CSATFWRAGPYEQYF
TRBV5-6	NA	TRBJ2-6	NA	TGTGCCAGCCAGATCATTAGCTCTGGGGCCAACGTCCTGACTTTC	CASQIISSGANVLTF
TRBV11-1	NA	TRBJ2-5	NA	TGTGCCAGCAGCTCAGTGGGGATGGGAGAGACCCAGTACTTC	CASSSVGMGETQYF
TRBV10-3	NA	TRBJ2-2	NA	TGTGCCATCAGTGGGTTAGCGGAGATCCCCCCAGACACCGGGGAGCTGTTTTTT	CAISGLAEIPPDTGELFF